Listed here are 23 T cell receptor beta chains from one sample, sequenced in a study of tumor-infiltrating lymphocytes in primary liver carcinoma. Unsorted whole blood yielded the blood RNA, and germline DNA was also extracted. The input was 450 to 500 ng total RNA; TCR beta cDNA was made from it with a constant-region primer. Nested multiplex PCR, run for three rounds with slightly modified ARM-PCR, yielded TCR beta libraries. With TRBV1-TRBV30 forward primers and a C-beta reverse primer, the first two PCR rounds were run for 9 to 10 cycles each. From the multiplex PCR reads, TCRdb called clonotypes with MiXCR, one entry per CDR3 protein. Among nearly 200,000 distinct CDR3 sequences listed, roughly 61% were seen once. The sample comprised peripheral blood. These receptors originate from a woman aged 60-70 years with primary liver carcinoma and hepatitis B virus infection.

A note on this clonotype: A much more abundant neighbour one base away suggests this may be a read error. This chain uses TRBV5-1 with TRBJ2-3; D is unresolved. Germline V CDR1 and CDR2: SGHRS, YFSETQ. The CDR3 is 13 residues long. V shed 3 bases and J shed 6 bases, with 11 bases lying between them. For the CDR3, the DNA is TGCGCCAGCAGCTCCCCGAACGGGGATACGCAGTATTTT. This codes for CASSSPNGDTQYF.

This clonotype was seen many times. This rearrangement joins TRBV4-2 to TRBJ2-7; TRBD2 matches 10 bases. Trimming cost V 2 bases and J 5 bases; bases outside gene matches: 6. The CDR3 is 15 amino acids. From germline, CDR1 is LGHNA and CDR2 YNFKEQ. The CDR3 region is CASSQQREGGHEQYF. CDR3 nucleotides: TGTGCCAGCAGCCAACAGCGGGAGGGCGGGCACGAGCAGTACTTC.

This chain uses TRBV7-9 with TRBJ2-1; D is unclear. Germline CDR1 reads SEHNR; CDR2 reads FQNEAQ (reference sequence). This CDR3 spans 14 amino acids. The germline V and J ends were trimmed by 2 bases and 1 base, with 6 bases remaining between them. Written as DNA, the CDR3 is TGTGCCAGCAGCTTAACGGGTTCCTACAATGAGCAGTTCTTC. Amino acid sequence: CASSLTGSYNEQFF.

This clonotype turned up a few times. This chain uses TRBV4-2 with TRBJ2-7; D assignment may be TRBD1 or TRBD2 (5 bases each). V shed 0 bases and J shed 0 bases, with 12 bases lying between them. CDR3 length equals 16 residues. CDR1 is LGHNA and CDR2 is YNFKEQ in the germline V gene. This chain's CDR3 is CASSQDWGPISYEQYF. The CDR3 DNA reads TGTGCCAGCAGCCAAGATTGGGGACCCATCTCCTACGAGCAGTACTTC.

The rearrangement links TRBV24-1 to TRBJ2-1; D gene ambiguous. V lost 0 bases and J 2 bases, leaving 7 bases between the germline ends. Germline V CDR1 and CDR2: KGHDR, SFDVKD. This CDR3 is 15 amino acids long. The CDR3 coding sequence is TGTGCCACCAGTGATTTGCGGCAGGCCTACAATGAGCAGTTCTTC. Encoded protein: CATSDLRQAYNEQFF.

Comment on this clonotype: The CDR3 carries no conserved terminal phenylalanine or tryptophan, so it likely arises from a read error. This sequence joins TRBV11-2 and TRBJ2-1; 10 bases line up with TRBD2. This CDR3 is built from 17 residues. Germline assignment: CDR1 SGHAT and CDR2 FQNNGV. V gave up 7 bases and J gave up 10 bases; unmatched junction bases: 19. CDR3 in amino acids: CASMPLSLSSGSYEQFI. As DNA, the CDR3 is TGTGCCAGCATGCCCTTATCCCTATCTAGCGGGAGCTACGAGCAGTTCATC.

As for this clonotype: At one end, the junction sequence differs from germline, possibly due to a read error. The chain joins TRBV11-2 to TRBJ2-1; D is unclear. In germline, CDR1 is SGHAT, CDR2 FQNNGV. The CDR3 consists of 13 residues. The CDR3 reads CANSLGPPNEQFF. DNA of the CDR3: TGTGCCAACAGCTTAGGCCCGCCCAATGAGCAGTTCTTC.

The CDR3 sequence is CSATTEGYEQYF. Here the CDR3 DNA reads TGCAGTGCCACGACCGAGGGCTACGAGCAGTACTTC. The chain has TRBV20-1 and TRBJ2-7; D may be TRBD2 (5 bases). V lost 6 bases and J lost 3, with 12 bases in between. The CDR3 sequence is 12 residues long. CDR1 and CDR2 (germline): DFQATT, SNEGSKA (reference sequence).

This clonotype has just one count. A junction end diverges from the germline sequence, so it may reflect a read error. CDR3 in amino acids: CACSLAGAVEQYF. CDR3 DNA sequence: TGTGCCTGCAGCTTAGCGGGAGCGGTCGAGCAGTACTTC. This chain links TRBV7-9 with TRBJ2-7, with TRBD2 identical over 9 bases. This CDR3 has 13 amino acids. Germline CDR1 SEHNR, CDR2 FQNEAQ (reference sequence).

In the case of this clonotype: A much larger clone lies a single base off, so this may be a read error. The rearrangement links TRBV6-5 to TRBJ1-2, with D tentatively TRBD1 (6 bases). This CDR3 spans 14 amino acids. Per the germline V gene, CDR1 is MNHEY and CDR2 is SVGAGI. Trimming cost V 4 bases and J 2 bases, with 11 bases left between them. The DNA of the CDR3 is TGTGCCAGCAGTTTCAGGGGACGGAACTATGGCTACACCTTC. Translating it yields CASSFRGRNYGYTF.

In its sample, this clonotype was seen many times. The CDR3 DNA is TGCAGCGTAGAAAGACAGGGGACTAATGAAAAACTGTTTTTT. Protein sequence: CSVERQGTNEKLFF. The chain joins TRBV29-1 to TRBJ1-4; 8 bases fit TRBD1. Per germline, CDR1 SQVTM and CDR2 ANQGSEA. The junction had 5 bases not matched to a gene; V was cut back by 6 bases and J by 2 bases. This CDR3 contains 14 residues.

Details on this clonotype: Since a much larger clone is just one base distant, this may be a read error. The V call is TRBV12-3 or TRBV12-4, the J call TRBJ1-5, with unresolved D. The CDR3 contains 16 residues. V was shortened by 2 bases and J by 6 bases, with 17 bases between the two germline ends. The CDR3 is CASSLIGIGLGQPQHF. The CDR3 DNA follows: TGTGCCAGCAGTTTAATAGGGATAGGGTTAGGTCAGCCCCAGCATTTT.

In its sample, this clonotype was seen many times. This chain connects TRBV6-6 to TRBJ2-5; D uncertain. V was trimmed by 2 bases and J by 4 bases, leaving 8 bases between them. The CDR3 covers 13 residues. Germline values: CDR1 MNHNY, CDR2 SVGAGI (reference sequence). The CDR3 here is CASSYARGETQYF. The DNA of the CDR3 is TGTGCCAGCAGTTACGCGAGAGGAGAGACCCAGTACTTC.

About this clonotype itself: A much larger clone lies a single base off, so this may be a read error. V is TRBV12-3 or TRBV12-4 and J is TRBJ2-1; D might be TRBD1 (6 bases). The CDR3 has 13 amino acids. CDR3 DNA: TGTGCCAGCTGTTTACAGGGTTTCAATGAGCAGTTCTTC. The encoded protein is CASCLQGFNEQFF.

This clonotype was counted at least ten times. This chain links TRBV5-1 with TRBJ2-1; 9 bases map to TRBD2. Trimming removed 2 bases from V and 8 bases from J; junction bases left unmatched: 5. This CDR3 contains 14 residues. Germline CDR1 is SGHRS and CDR2 is YFSETQ. The CDR3, as DNA: TGCGCCAGCAGCTTTAGCGGGAGCCGGGATGAGCAGTTCTTC. Translated: CASSFSGSRDEQFF.

The sample holds many counts of this clonotype. The chain combines TRBV6-1 with TRBJ2-3; unclear D gene. Germline V CDR1 and CDR2: MNHNS, SASEGT. Trimming took off 2 bases at V and 6 bases at J, with 6 bases between the two ends. The CDR3 extends over 12 amino acids. This CDR3 reads CASSENADTQYF. The CDR3 bases are TGTGCCAGCAGTGAAAATGCTGATACGCAGTATTTT.

Regarding this clonotype: The junction does not match germline at one end; this may be a read error. The rearrangement links TRBV11-2 to TRBJ2-7; 8 bases line up with TRBD2. The CDR3 contains 16 residues. Germline V gene sequence: CDR1 SGHAT, CDR2 FQNNGV. The CDR3 DNA follows: TGTTCCAGCGGCTACGGCGGGAGGACCTCGGGATGCGAGCAGTACTTC. It translates to CSSGYGGRTSGCEQYF.

The rearrangement joins TRBV7-8 to TRBJ1-1; D might be TRBD1 (5 bases). Germline V gene data show CDR1 as SGHVS and CDR2 as FQNEAQ. With 5 bases removed from V and 6 bases from J, the gap between germline ends came to 13 bases. The CDR3 totals 13 residues. The CDR3: CASSIIWGAEAFF. The CDR3 DNA reads TGTGCCAGCAGCATCATCTGGGGCGCTGAAGCTTTCTTT. The full variable domain, with the rest looked up from reference TRBV7-8 and TRBJ1-1, is GAGVSQSPRYKVAKRGQDVALRCDPISGHVSLFWYQQALGQGPEFLTYFQNEAQLDKSGLPSDRFFAERPEGSVSTLKIQRTQQEDSAVYLCASSIIWGAEAFFGQGTRLTVV.

Concerning this clonotype itself: At one end the junction does not follow the germline gene, possibly because of a read error. V is TRBV5-1 and J is TRBJ2-1; D is possibly TRBD2 (7 bases). In germline, CDR1 is SGHRS, CDR2 YFSETQ. The CDR3 loop spans 16 amino acids. The CDR3, as DNA: TGCGCCTGCAGCTTGGAGGGGGAGGGCACTTTGGATGAGCAGTTCTTC. Its protein product is CACSLEGEGTLDEQFF.

V is TRBV5-1 and J is TRBJ1-1; 10 positions agree with TRBD1. This CDR3 contains 16 residues. CDR1 is SGHRS, CDR2 YFSETQ, per germline. J lost 5 bases, V lost 4 bases, and 11 bases had no gene match. CDR3: CASSRHPTGGLTEAFF. CDR3 sequence (DNA): TGCGCCAGCAGCCGACACCCGACAGGGGGCTTAACTGAAGCTTTCTTT.

As to this clonotype: The final CDR3 position lacks the conserved phenylalanine or tryptophan, pointing to a likely read error. No DNA is shown, since the ends of the CDR3 on it are uncertain; the CDR3 is the one TCRdb lists. The chain couples TRBV28 to TRBJ2-3; TRBD1, the table's D call, was not compared with the DNA. Germline loops: CDR1 MDHEN, CDR2 SYDVKM. The CDR3 adds up to 13 amino acids, both ends counted. CDR3: CASSLQGPDTHYS.

This clonotype is medium-sized. The V and J genes are TRBV11-2 and TRBJ2-3; D uncertain. The CDR3 runs to 14 residues. Trimming cost V 5 bases and J 4 bases, with 13 bases left between them. Germline V gene lookup returns CDR1 SGHAT and CDR2 FQNNGV. CDR3: CASSPPGSADTQYF. CDR3 nucleotides: TGTGCCAGCAGCCCCCCAGGATCTGCAGATACGCAGTATTTT. The full variable domain, completed using reference TRBV11-2 and TRBJ2-3, is EAGVAQSPRYKIIEKRQSVAFWCNPISGHATLYWYQQILGQGPKLLIQFQNNGVVDDSQLPKDRFSAERLKGVDSTLKIQPAKLEDSAVYLCASSPPGSADTQYFGPGTRLTVL.

This clonotype was detected once. Given the absence of the conserved phenylalanine or tryptophan at the CDR3 end, a read error is likely. The rearrangement uses TRBV7-9 and TRBJ2-5, with 8 bases lining up with TRBD2. The CDR3 is 11 amino acids. The germline V gene has CDR1 SEHNR and CDR2 FQNEAQ (reference sequence). Trimming at V came to 6 bases and at J to 10 bases, leaving 4 bases not matched to a gene. The CDR3 nucleotides read TGTGCCAGCAGAGACGGGGGGGACCAGTACTTA. Its translation is CASRDGGDQYL.